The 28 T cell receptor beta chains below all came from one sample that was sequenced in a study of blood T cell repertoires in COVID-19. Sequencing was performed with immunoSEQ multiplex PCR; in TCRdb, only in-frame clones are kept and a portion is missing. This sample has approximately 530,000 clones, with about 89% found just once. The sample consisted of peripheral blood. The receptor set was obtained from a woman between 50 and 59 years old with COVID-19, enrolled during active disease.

CDR3 region: CATSRVSGGETQYF. Here the CDR3 DNA reads TGTGCCACCAGCAGAGTTAGCGGGGGAGAGACCCAGTACTTC. The V and J genes are TRBV15 and TRBJ2-5, with 9 bases matching TRBD2. CDR1 and CDR2 from the germline V gene are LNHNV and YYDKDF (reference sequence). This CDR3 is 14 amino acids long. The V gene end was trimmed by 1 base and the J gene end by 4 bases; junction bases not matched to a gene: 1. Together with reference TRBV15 and TRBJ2-5, the CDR3 gives the full variable domain: DAMVIQNPRYQVTQFGKPVTLSCSQTLNHNVMYWYQQKSSQAPKLLFHYYDKDFNNEADTPDNFQSRRPNTSFCFLDIRSPGLGDTAMYLCATSRVSGGETQYFGPGTRLLVL.

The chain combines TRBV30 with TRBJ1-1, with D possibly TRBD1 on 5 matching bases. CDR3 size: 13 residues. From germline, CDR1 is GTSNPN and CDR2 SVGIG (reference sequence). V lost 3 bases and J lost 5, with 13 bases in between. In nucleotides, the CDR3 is TGTGCCTGGAGGGCAGGGAGGGAGACTGAAGCTTTCTTT. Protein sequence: CAWRAGRETEAFF.

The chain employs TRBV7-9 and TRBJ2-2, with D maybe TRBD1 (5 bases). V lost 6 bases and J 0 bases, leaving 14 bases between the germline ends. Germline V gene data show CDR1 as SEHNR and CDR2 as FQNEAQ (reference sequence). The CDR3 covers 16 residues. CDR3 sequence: CASRLKQASNTGELFF. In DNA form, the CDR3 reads TGTGCCAGCAGACTCAAACAGGCCTCGAACACCGGGGAGCTGTTTTTT.

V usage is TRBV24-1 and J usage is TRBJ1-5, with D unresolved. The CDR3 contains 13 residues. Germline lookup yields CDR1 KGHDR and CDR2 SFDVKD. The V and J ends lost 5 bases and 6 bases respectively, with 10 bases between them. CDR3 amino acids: CATSAGYGQPQHF. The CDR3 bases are TGTGCCACCAGTGCAGGATACGGTCAGCCCCAGCATTTT.

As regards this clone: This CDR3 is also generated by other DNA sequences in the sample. CDR3 DNA sequence: TGTGCCAGCAGCCCGCGGGGAGATACGCAGTATTTT. This codes for CASSPRGDTQYF. This chain links TRBV12-3 or TRBV12-4 with TRBJ2-3, with a weak D call TRBD2 (6 bases). The CDR3 loop spans 12 amino acids. V lost 6 bases to trimming and J lost 5 bases, with 9 bases between them.

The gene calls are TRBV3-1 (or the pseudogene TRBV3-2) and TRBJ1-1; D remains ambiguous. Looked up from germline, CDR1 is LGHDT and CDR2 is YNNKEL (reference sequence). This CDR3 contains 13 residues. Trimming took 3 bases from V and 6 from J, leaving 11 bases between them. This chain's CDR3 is CASSHEGGAEAFF. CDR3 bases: TGTGCCAGCAGCCATGAGGGTGGTGCTGAAGCTTTCTTT.

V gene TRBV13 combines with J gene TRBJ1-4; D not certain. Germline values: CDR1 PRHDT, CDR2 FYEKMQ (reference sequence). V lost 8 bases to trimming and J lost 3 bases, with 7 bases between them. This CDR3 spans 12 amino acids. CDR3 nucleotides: TGTGCCAGCCGAGTCTCTAATGAAAAACTGTTTTTT. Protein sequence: CASRVSNEKLFF.

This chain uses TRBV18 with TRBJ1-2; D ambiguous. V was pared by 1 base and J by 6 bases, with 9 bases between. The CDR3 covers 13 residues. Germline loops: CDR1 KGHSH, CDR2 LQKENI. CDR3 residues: CASSPQRPHGYTF. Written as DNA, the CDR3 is TGTGCCAGCTCACCACAGCGTCCTCATGGCTACACCTTC.

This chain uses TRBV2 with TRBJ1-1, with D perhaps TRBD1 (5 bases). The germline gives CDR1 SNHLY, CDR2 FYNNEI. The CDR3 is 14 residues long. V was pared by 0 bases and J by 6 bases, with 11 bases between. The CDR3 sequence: CASSEAYQTAEAFF. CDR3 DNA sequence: TGTGCCAGCAGTGAAGCGTACCAGACAGCTGAAGCTTTCTTT.

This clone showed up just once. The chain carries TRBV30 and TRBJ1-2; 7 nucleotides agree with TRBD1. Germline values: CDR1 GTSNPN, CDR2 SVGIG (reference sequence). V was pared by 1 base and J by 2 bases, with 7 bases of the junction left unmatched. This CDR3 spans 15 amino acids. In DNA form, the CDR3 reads TGTGCCTGGAGTGGAAACAGGGGACCCAACTATGGCTACACCTTC. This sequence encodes CAWSGNRGPNYGYTF.

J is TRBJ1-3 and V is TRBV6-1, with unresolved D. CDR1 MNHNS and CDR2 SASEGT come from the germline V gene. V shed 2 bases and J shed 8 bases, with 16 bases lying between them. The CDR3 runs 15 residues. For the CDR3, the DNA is TGTGCCAGCAGTGAAAGTGGCGGGCGGTGGGACACCATATATTTT. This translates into CASSESGGRWDTIYF.

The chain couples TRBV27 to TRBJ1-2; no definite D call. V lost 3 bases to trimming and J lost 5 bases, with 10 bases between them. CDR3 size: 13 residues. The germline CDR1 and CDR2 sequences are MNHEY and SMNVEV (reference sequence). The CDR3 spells CASSFGRQYGYTF. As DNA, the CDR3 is TGTGCCAGCAGTTTTGGGCGCCAATATGGCTACACCTTC.

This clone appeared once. The chain's CDR3 is CASNPDRYTEAFF. The CDR3 DNA reads as TGTGCCAGCAACCCAGACAGATACACTGAAGCTTTCTTT. The rearrangement joins TRBV5-4 to TRBJ1-1, with a weak D call TRBD1 (5 bases). Germline-derived CDR1 and CDR2 are SGHNT and YYREEE (reference sequence). The CDR3 spans 13 residues. The ends were cut back, 6 bases at V and 3 bases at J, with 12 bases in the middle.

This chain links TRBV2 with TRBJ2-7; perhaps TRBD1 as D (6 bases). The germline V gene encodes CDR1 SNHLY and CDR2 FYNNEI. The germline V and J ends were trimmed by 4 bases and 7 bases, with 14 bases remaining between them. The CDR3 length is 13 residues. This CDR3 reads CASSVRQGREQYF. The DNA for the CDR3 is TGTGCCAGCAGTGTACGGCAGGGGCGGGAGCAGTACTTC.

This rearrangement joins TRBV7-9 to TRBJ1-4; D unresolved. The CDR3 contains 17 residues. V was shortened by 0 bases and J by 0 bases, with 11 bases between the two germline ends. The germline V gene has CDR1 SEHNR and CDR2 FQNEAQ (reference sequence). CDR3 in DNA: TGTGCCAGCAGCTTAGCGATACTTCCCTCAACTAATGAAAAACTGTTTTTT. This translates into CASSLAILPSTNEKLFF.

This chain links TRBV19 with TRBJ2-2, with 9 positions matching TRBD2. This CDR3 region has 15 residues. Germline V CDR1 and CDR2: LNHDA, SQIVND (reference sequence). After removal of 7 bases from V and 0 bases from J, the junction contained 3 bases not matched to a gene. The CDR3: CASTASGTNTGELFF. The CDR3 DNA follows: TGTGCCAGTACCGCTAGCGGGACGAACACCGGGGAGCTGTTTTTT. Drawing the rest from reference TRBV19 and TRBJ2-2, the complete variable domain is DGGITQSPKYLFRKEGQNVTLSCEQNLNHDAMYWYRQDPGQGLRLIYYSQIVNDFQKGDIAEGYSVSREKKESFPLTVTSAQKNPTAFYLCASTASGTNTGELFFGEGSRLTVL.

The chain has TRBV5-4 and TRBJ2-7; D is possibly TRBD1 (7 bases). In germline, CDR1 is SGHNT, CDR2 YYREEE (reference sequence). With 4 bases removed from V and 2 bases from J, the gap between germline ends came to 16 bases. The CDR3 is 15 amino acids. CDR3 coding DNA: TGTGCCAGCAGCCAAGGGGGCGCGGGGCCCTACGAGCAGTACTTC. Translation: CASSQGGAGPYEQYF.

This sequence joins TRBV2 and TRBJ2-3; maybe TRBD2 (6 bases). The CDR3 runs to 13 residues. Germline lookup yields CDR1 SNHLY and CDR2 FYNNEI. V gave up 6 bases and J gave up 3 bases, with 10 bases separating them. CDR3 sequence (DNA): TGTGCCAGCAGGGGAGGCAGTACAGATACGCAGTATTTT. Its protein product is CASRGGSTDTQYF.

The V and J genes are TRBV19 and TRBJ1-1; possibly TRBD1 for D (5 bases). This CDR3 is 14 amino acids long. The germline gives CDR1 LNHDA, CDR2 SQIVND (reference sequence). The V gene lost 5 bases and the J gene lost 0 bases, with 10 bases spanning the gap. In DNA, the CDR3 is TGTGCCAGTAGTCGGGGGGGGATGAACACTGAAGCTTTCTTT. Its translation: CASSRGGMNTEAFF. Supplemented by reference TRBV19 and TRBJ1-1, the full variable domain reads DGGITQSPKYLFRKEGQNVTLSCEQNLNHDAMYWYRQDPGQGLRLIYYSQIVNDFQKGDIAEGYSVSREKKESFPLTVTSAQKNPTAFYLCASSRGGMNTEAFFGQGTRLTVV.

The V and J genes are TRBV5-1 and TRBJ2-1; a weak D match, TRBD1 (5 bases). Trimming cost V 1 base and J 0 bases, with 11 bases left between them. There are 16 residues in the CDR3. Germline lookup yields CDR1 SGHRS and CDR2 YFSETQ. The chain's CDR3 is CASSLSGGASYNEQFF. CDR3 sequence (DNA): TGCGCCAGCAGCTTGTCGGGTGGGGCCTCCTACAATGAGCAGTTCTTC.

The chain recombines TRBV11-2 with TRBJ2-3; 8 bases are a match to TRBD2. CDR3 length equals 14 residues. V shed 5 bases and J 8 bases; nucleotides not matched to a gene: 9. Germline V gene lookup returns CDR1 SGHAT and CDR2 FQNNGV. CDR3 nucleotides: TGTGCCAGCAGCCCTCCCTCGGGGGGGGGTACGCAGTATTTT. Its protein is CASSPPSGGGTQYF.

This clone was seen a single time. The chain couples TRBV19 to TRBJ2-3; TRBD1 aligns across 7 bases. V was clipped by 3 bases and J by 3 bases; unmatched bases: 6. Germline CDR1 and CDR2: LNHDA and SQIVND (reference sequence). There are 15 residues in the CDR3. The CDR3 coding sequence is TGTGCCAGTAGTATTCAAACAGGGGCTACAGATACGCAGTATTTT. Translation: CASSIQTGATDTQYF.

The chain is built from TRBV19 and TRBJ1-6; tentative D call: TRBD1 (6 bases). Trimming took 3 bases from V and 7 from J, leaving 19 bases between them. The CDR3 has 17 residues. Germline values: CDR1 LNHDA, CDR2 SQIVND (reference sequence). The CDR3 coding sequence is TGTGCCAGTAGTATTCATGTTATAGGGGGGGCGAATTCACCCCTCCACTTT. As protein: CASSIHVIGGANSPLHF. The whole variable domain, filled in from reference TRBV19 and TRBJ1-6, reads DGGITQSPKYLFRKEGQNVTLSCEQNLNHDAMYWYRQDPGQGLRLIYYSQIVNDFQKGDIAEGYSVSREKKESFPLTVTSAQKNPTAFYLCASSIHVIGGANSPLHFGNGTRLTVT.

DNA for the CDR3: TGTGCCAGCAGCTTAGCCCCCGCTAACTATGGCTACACCTTC. Its protein is CASSLAPANYGYTF. The chain is built from TRBV7-2 and TRBJ1-2; D is uncertain. Germline CDR1 and CDR2: SGHTA and FQGNSA. V shed 0 bases and J shed 0 bases, with 5 bases lying between them. This CDR3 comprises 14 residues.

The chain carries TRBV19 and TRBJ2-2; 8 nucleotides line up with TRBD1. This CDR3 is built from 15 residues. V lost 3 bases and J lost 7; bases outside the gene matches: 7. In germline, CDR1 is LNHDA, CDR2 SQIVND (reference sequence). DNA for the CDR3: TGTGCCAGTAGTATTTCCAGGGGGCGTATCGGGGAGCTGTTTTTT. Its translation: CASSISRGRIGELFF.

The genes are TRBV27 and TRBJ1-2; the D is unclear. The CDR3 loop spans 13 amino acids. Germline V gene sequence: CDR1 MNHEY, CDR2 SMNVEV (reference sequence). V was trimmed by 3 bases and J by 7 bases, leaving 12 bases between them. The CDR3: CASSLSGNGGYTF. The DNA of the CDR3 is TGTGCCAGCAGTTTGTCCGGGAATGGTGGCTACACCTTC.

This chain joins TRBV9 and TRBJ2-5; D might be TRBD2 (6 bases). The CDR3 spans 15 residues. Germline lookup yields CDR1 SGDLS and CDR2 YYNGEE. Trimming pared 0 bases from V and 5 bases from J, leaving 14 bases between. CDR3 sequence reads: CASSVGKVGGETQYF. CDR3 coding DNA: TGTGCCAGCAGCGTAGGCAAGGTAGGAGGGGAGACCCAGTACTTC.

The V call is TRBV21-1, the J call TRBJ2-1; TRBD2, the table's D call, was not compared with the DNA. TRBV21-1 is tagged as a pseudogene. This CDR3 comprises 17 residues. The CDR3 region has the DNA TGTGCCAGCAGCAAAGCGTCGCTAGATGATGAGAACAATGAGCAGTTCTTC. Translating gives CASSKASLDDENNEQFF.